This T cell receptor beta chain was obtained from a study of blood T cell repertoires in COVID-19. As for the study in general: COVID-19 samples collected from the United States, Italy and Spain covered acute and convalescent phases. T cells, B-cell-depleted T cells, or PBMCs provided the cDNA or gDNA that served as material.

Authors' processing steps: Amplified reference gene primers provided the basis for estimating nucleated cell counts. This table comes from immunoSEQ multiplex PCR, and its TCRdb copy is limited to in-frame clones, with some not included. V, J and clone size were drawn from that table, and D and trimming were deduced from the DNA. In the table there are almost 250,000 clones, roughly 86% of which are singletons. The CDR3 has 13 amino acids. V lost 7 bases and J 3 bases, leaving 12 bases between the germline ends. The receptor's source is a woman in her sixties or seventies who had recovered from COVID-19. The chain couples TRBV12-3 or TRBV12-4 to TRBJ1-1, with no clear D. Material for sequencing was peripheral blood. CDR3 residues: CASMRDVDTEAFF. CDR3 bases: TGTGCCAGCATGAGGGATGTTGACACTGAAGCTTTCTTT.